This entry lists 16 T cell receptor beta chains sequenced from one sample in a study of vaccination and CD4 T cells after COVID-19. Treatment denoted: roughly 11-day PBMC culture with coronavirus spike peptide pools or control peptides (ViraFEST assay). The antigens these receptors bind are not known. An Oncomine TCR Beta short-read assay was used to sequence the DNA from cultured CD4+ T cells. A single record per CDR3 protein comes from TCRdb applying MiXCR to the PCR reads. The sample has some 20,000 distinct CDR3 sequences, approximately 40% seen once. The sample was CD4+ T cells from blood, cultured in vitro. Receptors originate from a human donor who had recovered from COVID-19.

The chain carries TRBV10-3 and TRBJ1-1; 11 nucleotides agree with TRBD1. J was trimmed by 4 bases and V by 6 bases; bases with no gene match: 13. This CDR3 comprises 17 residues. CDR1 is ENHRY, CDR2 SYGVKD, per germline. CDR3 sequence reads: CAISLTGQGGVSTEAFF. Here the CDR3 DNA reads TGTGCCATCAGCCTAACGGGACAGGGGGGGGTCAGCACTGAAGCTTTCTTT.

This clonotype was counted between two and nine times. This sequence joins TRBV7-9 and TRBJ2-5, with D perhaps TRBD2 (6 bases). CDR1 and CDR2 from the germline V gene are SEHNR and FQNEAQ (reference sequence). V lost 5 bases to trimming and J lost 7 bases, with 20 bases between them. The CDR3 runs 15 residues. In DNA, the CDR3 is TGTGCCAGCAGCCGAGCGGACTACCAAGTGTGGACCCAGTACTTC. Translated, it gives CASSRADYQVWTQYF.

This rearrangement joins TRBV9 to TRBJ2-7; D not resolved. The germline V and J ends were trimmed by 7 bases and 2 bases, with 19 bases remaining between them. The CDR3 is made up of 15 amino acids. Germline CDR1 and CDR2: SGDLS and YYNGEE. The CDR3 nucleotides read TGTGCCAGCCCCACCCACCACCTCCCCACCTACGAGCAGTACTTC. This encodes CASPTHHLPTYEQYF.

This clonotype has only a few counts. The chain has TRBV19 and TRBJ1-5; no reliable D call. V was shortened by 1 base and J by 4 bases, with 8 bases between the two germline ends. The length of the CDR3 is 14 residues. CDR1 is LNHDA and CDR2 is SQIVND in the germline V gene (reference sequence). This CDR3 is CASSIVGINQPQHF. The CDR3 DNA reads TGTGCCAGTAGTATAGTCGGGATAAATCAGCCCCAGCATTTT.

CDR3 in DNA: TGTGCCAGCAGCCCCCGGTCCACTTACACTGAAGCTTTCTTT. Translated: CASSPRSTYTEAFF. The chain couples TRBV9 to TRBJ1-1; D ambiguous. From germline, CDR1 is SGDLS and CDR2 YYNGEE. This CDR3 region has 14 residues. Deletions cut 4 bases from V and 3 bases from J, with 13 bases between.

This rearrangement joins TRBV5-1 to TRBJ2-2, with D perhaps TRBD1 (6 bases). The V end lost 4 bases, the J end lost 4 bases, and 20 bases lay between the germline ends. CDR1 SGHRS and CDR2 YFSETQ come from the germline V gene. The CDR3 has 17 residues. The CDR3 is CASSLGAGQLSTGELFF. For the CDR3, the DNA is TGCGCCAGCAGCCTTGGGGCTGGACAGCTAAGCACCGGGGAGCTGTTTTTT.

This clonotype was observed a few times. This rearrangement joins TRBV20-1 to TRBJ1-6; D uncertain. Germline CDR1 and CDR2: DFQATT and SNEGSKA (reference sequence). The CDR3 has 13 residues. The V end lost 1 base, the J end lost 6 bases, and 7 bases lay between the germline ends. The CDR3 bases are TGCAGTGCTAGAGTCCAGCTTAATTCACCCCTCCACTTT. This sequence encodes CSARVQLNSPLHF.

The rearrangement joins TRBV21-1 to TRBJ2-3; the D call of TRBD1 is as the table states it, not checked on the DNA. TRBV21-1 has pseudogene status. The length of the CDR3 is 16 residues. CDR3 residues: CASSKRRPGIADTQYF. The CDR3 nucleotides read TGTGCCAGCAGCAAAAGGCGGCCAGGGATCGCAGATACGCAGTATTTT.

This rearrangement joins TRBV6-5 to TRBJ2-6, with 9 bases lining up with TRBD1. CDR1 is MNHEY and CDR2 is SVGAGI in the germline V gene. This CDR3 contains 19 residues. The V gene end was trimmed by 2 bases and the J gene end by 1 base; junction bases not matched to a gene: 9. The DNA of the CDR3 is TGTGCCAGCAGTTACCGCCTAGGACAGGGGCTATCTGGGGCCAACGTCCTGACTTTC. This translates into CASSYRLGQGLSGANVLTF.

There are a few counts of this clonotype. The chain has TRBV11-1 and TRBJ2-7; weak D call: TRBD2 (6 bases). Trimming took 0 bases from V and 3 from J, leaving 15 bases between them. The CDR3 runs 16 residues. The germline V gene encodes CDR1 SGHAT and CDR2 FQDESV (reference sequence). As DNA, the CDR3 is TGTGCCAGCAGCTTAGCTCGGGCTAGCGCTGACTACGAGCAGTACTTC. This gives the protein CASSLARASADYEQYF.

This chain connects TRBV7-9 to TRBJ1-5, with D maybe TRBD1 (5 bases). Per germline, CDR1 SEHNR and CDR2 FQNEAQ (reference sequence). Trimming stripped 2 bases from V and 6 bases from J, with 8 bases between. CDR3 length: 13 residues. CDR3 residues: CASSLSGSQPQHF. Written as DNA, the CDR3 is TGTGCCAGCAGCTTATCAGGGTCTCAGCCCCAGCATTTT.

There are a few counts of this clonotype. The CDR3 nucleotides read TGCGCCAGCAGCTTGGAAGGGTATAGCAATCAGCCCCAGCATTTT. It yields the protein CASSLEGYSNQPQHF. V and J are TRBV5-1 and TRBJ1-5, with D unclear. The CDR3 contains 15 residues. Per germline, CDR1 SGHRS and CDR2 YFSETQ. Trimming removed 0 bases from V and 0 bases from J, with 7 bases in between.

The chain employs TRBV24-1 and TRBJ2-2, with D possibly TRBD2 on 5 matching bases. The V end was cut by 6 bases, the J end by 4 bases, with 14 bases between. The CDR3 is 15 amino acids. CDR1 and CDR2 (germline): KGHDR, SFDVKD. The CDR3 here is CATSPGGFITGELFF. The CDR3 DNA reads TGTGCCACCAGTCCCGGCGGGTTTATCACCGGGGAGCTGTTTTTT.

CDR3 nucleotide sequence: TGCAGTGCTAGAAGCTCCTATGACTACACCGAGGCGGGTGAGCAGTTCTTC. It specifies CSARSSYDYTEAGEQFF. The chain joins TRBV20-1 to TRBJ2-1, with D possibly being TRBD2 (5 bases). The length of the CDR3 is 17 residues. Germline V gives CDR1 DFQATT, CDR2 SNEGSKA (reference sequence). With 2 bases removed from V and 9 bases from J, the gap between germline ends came to 26 bases.

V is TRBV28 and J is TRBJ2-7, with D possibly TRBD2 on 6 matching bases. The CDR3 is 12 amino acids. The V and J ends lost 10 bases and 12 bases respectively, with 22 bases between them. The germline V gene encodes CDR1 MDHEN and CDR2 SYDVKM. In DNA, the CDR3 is TGTGCCACCGAAATAGATCCCGGGACTGTGTACTTC. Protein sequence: CATEIDPGTVYF. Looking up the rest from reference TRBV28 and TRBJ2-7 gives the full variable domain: DVKVTQSSRYLVKRTGEKVFLECVQDMDHENMFWYRQDPGLGLRLIYFSYDVKMKEKGDIPEGYSVSREKKERFSLILESASTNQTSMYLCATEIDPGTVYFGPGTRLTVT.

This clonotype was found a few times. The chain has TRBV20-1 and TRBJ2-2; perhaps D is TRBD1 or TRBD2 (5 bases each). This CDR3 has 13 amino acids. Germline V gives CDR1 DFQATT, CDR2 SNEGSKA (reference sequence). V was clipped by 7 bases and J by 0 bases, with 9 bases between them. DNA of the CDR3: TGCAGTGTGATGGGGGCGAACACCGGGGAGCTGTTTTTT. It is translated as CSVMGANTGELFF.